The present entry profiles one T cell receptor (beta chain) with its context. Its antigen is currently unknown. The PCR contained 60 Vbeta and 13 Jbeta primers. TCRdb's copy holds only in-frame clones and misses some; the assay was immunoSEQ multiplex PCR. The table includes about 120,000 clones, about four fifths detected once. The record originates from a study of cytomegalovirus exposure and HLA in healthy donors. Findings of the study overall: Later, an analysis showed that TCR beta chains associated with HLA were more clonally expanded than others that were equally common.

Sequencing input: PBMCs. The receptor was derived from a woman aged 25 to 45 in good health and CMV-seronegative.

CDR3 nucleotide sequence: TGTGCCAGCAGCTTAGCGGGCACAGATACGCAGTATTTT. It yields the protein CASSLAGTDTQYF. The genes are TRBV11-3 and TRBJ2-3; unclear D gene. V lost 1 base and J 1 base, leaving 3 bases between the germline ends. The CDR3 extends over 13 amino acids. From germline, CDR1 is SGHNT and CDR2 YENEEA. The full variable domain, with the rest looked up from reference TRBV11-3 and TRBJ2-3, is EAGVVQSPRYKIIEKKQPVAFWCNPISGHNTLYWYLQNLGQGPELLIRYENEEAVDDSQLPKDRFSAERLKGVDSTLKIQPAELGDSAVYLCASSLAGTDTQYFGPGTRLTVL.